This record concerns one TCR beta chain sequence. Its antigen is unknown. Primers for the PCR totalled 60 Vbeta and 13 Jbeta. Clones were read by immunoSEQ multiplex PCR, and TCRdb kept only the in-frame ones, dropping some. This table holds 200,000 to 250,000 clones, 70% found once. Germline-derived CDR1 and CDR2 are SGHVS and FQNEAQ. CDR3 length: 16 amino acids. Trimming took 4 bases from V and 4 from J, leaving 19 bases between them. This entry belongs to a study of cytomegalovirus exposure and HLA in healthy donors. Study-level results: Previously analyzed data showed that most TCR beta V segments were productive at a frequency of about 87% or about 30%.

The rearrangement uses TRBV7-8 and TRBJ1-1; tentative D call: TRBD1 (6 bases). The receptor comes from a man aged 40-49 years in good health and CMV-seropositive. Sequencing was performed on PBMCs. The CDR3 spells CASSSWKDSFSTEAFF. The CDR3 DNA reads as TGTGCCAGCAGCTCGTGGAAGGACAGTTTTAGCACTGAAGCTTTCTTT.